These 24 T cell receptor beta chains came from one sample sequenced in a study of cytomegalovirus exposure and HLA in healthy donors. PCR amplification relied on 60 Vbeta primers (plus 13 Jbeta primers). Measured with immunoSEQ multiplex PCR; TCRdb has only the in-frame clones, and not every one. The profile covers some 150,000 clones, with 80% appearing a single time and 1.3% taken by the ten largest. The sequencing sample was made of PBMCs. The receptor set was obtained from a woman aged 45-59 years in good health and CMV-seronegative.

The genes are TRBV9 and TRBJ2-1, with 16 bases that match TRBD2. CDR1 and CDR2 (germline): SGDLS, YYNGEE. This CDR3 comprises 17 residues. The ends lost 0 bases at V and 6 bases at J; junction bases unmatched: 3. Here the CDR3 DNA reads TGTGCCAGCAGCGTAGATGGGACTAGCGGGGGGGCCAATGAGCAGTTCTTC. It is translated as CASSVDGTSGGANEQFF.

This chain uses TRBV27 with TRBJ1-2, with 12 nucleotides matching TRBD1. Germline-derived CDR1 and CDR2 are MNHEY and SMNVEV (reference sequence). This CDR3 has 12 amino acids. Germline trimming cut 8 bases from V and 6 bases from J; bases unmatched to any gene: 1. The CDR3 DNA sequence: TGTGCCAGCGGGACAGGGGGCGATGGCTACACCTTC. Translating it yields CASGTGGDGYTF.

The chain recombines TRBV28 with TRBJ1-6; 8 bases are shared with TRBD1. The germline V gene encodes CDR1 MDHEN and CDR2 SYDVKM. V gave up 7 bases and J gave up 0 bases; unmatched junction bases: 14. This CDR3 spans 19 amino acids. The CDR3 protein is CASTTRTGWVSSYNSPLHF. The CDR3 DNA is TGTGCCAGCACCACGCGGACAGGGTGGGTGAGCTCCTATAATTCACCCCTCCACTTT.

V is TRBV21-1 and J is TRBJ2-7; the DNA was not compared with TRBD1, the D call given in the table. TRBV21-1 is described as a pseudogene. The CDR3 runs to 15 residues. The CDR3 DNA is TGTGCCAGCAGCAAAGATGGGACACCTACCTACGAGCAGTACTTC. It is translated as CASSKDGTPTYEQYF.

This chain connects TRBV4-3 to TRBJ1-2; 8 nucleotides align to TRBD1. Germline V gene lookup returns CDR1 LGHNA and CDR2 YSLEER. This CDR3 has 15 amino acids. With 1 base clipped from V and 7 bases from J, the junction kept 8 bases outside the gene matches. The CDR3 loop is CASSQVRGQGFGYTF. CDR3 bases: TGCGCCAGCAGCCAAGTTCGTGGACAGGGCTTTGGCTACACCTTC.

In this sample, this clone turned up a few times. The chain carries TRBV25-1 and TRBJ2-7; tentative D call: TRBD2 (5 bases). The CDR3 runs to 13 residues. The V gene's germline CDR1 is MGHDK and CDR2 SYGVNS. V lost 5 bases to trimming and J lost 2 bases, with 10 bases between them. The chain's CDR3 is CASSRTGTYEQYF. The CDR3 DNA follows: TGTGCCAGCAGTCGGACTGGTACCTACGAGCAGTACTTC.

This clone was observed a few times. This sequence joins TRBV19 and TRBJ2-2; D remains unclear. There are 15 residues in the CDR3. Germline values: CDR1 LNHDA, CDR2 SQIVND (reference sequence). Trimming took 3 bases from V and 1 from J, leaving 9 bases between them. DNA for the CDR3: TGTGCCAGTAGTATTGTAGAGATGAACACCGGGGAGCTGTTTTTT. Its protein is CASSIVEMNTGELFF.

The J gene is TRBJ1-2, the V gene TRBV4-1; weak D call: TRBD1 (6 bases). The CDR3 contains 15 residues. Trimming shortened V by 4 bases and J by 4 bases, and 16 bases separated the two germline ends. CDR1 is MGHRA, CDR2 YSYEKL, per germline. CDR3 nucleotides: TGCGCCAGCAGCCCTCCCGGGACACGTCCCTATGGCTACACCTTC. Amino acids: CASSPPGTRPYGYTF.

This sequence joins TRBV4-3 and TRBJ1-3; 8 bases map to TRBD1. With V trimmed by 4 bases and J by 2 bases, 4 bases remained unmatched. Germline lookup yields CDR1 LGHNA and CDR2 YSLEER. The CDR3 loop spans 15 amino acids. The CDR3 DNA reads as TGCGCCAGCAGCCCCGGACAGGGAGCTGGAAACACCATATATTTT. This gives the protein CASSPGQGAGNTIYF.

The gene calls are TRBV5-6 and TRBJ2-5; 11 bases are shared with TRBD1. TRBJ2-7 matches the DNA end more closely, so the J call is doubtful. The CDR3 sequence is 14 residues long. Germline lookup yields CDR1 SGHDT and CDR2 YYEEEE. CDR3 region: CASYGGQGAREQYF. CDR3 nucleotide sequence: TGTGCCAGCTATGGAGGACAGGGGGCACGCGAGCAGTACTTC.

J is TRBJ1-2 and V is TRBV7-9, with 8 bases fitting TRBD1. CDR3 length: 15 amino acids. CDR1 and CDR2 from the germline V gene are SEHNR and FQNEAQ (reference sequence). Losses at the gene ends were 3 bases for V and 6 bases for J; bases not matched to a gene: 9. CDR3 loop: CASSLLQDREDGYTF. For the CDR3, the DNA is TGTGCCAGCAGCTTGCTTCAGGACAGGGAGGATGGCTACACCTTC.

The chain joins TRBV29-1 to TRBJ2-3; TRBD2 aligns across 7 bases. CDR1 and CDR2 from the germline V gene are SQVTM and ANQGSEA. Unmatched junction bases numbered 8, after V lost 4 bases and J lost 4 bases. This CDR3 has 14 amino acids. The CDR3 reads CSVGGTTTADTQYF. CDR3 DNA sequence: TGCAGCGTTGGGGGGACTACCACTGCAGATACGCAGTATTTT.

The V call is TRBV19, the J call TRBJ1-2; a possible D gene is TRBD1 (5 bases). The CDR3 loop spans 15 amino acids. Trimming left V 6 bases short and J 3 bases short, with 17 bases between. Germline lookup yields CDR1 LNHDA and CDR2 SQIVND (reference sequence). CDR3 sequence reads: CASSPRWGVDYGYTF. CDR3 DNA: TGTGCCAGTAGCCCACGGTGGGGGGTCGACTATGGCTACACCTTC.

Only one count was recorded for this clone. The V and J genes are TRBV9 and TRBJ1-3, with 9 positions matching TRBD1. With V trimmed by 4 bases and J by 7 bases, 9 bases remained unmatched. CDR1 is SGDLS, CDR2 YYNGEE, per germline. CDR3 length: 15 residues. The CDR3 DNA reads TGTGCCAGCAGCCGAGACAGGGGGTTAACGAACACCATATATTTT. This sequence encodes CASSRDRGLTNTIYF.

V and J are TRBV30 and TRBJ2-6; a weak D match, TRBD2 (6 bases). Germline CDR1 reads GTSNPN; CDR2 reads SVGIG (reference sequence). This CDR3 is built from 14 residues. V was cut by 4 bases and J by 1 base, with 8 bases left in between. The CDR3 sequence: CAWTRESGANVLTF. Here the CDR3 DNA reads TGTGCCTGGACTCGGGAGTCTGGGGCCAACGTCCTGACTTTC.

The rearrangement links TRBV5-6 to TRBJ2-3, with a tentative D call TRBD1 (7 bases). CDR3 length: 13 amino acids. Germline V gene lookup returns CDR1 SGHDT and CDR2 YYEEEE. V was pared by 3 bases and J by 5 bases, with 10 bases between. The CDR3 DNA reads as TGTGCCAGCAGCTGGCGGGACAGAGATACGCAGTATTTT. This sequence encodes CASSWRDRDTQYF.

The rearrangement uses TRBV29-1 and TRBJ2-1; 8 positions match TRBD1. The germline V gene has CDR1 SQVTM and CDR2 ANQGSEA. Trimming cost V 7 bases and J 4 bases; bases outside gene matches: 18. CDR3 length equals 17 residues. The CDR3 loop reads CSALGSLDRGEYNEQFF. The CDR3 bases are TGCAGCGCCCTTGGCTCTTTAGACAGGGGAGAATACAATGAGCAGTTCTTC.

This clone was found a few times. The CDR3 region is CASSPTTGGMNTEAFF. DNA for the CDR3: TGTGCCAGCTCACCAACAACCGGGGGTATGAACACTGAAGCTTTCTTT. The J gene is TRBJ1-1, the V gene TRBV18, with TRBD1 as a possible D gene (5 bases). The CDR3 spans 16 residues. Germline-derived CDR1 and CDR2 are KGHSH and LQKENI. V was clipped by 2 bases and J by 0 bases, with 13 bases between them. The whole variable domain, filled in from reference TRBV18 and TRBJ1-1, reads NAGVMQNPRHLVRRRGQEARLRCSPMKGHSHVYWYRQLPEEGLKFMVYLQKENIIDESGMPKERFSAEFPKEGPSILRIQQVVRGDSAAYFCASSPTTGGMNTEAFFGQGTRLTVV.

There are a few counts of this clone. V and J are TRBV28 and TRBJ2-7, with 9 positions matching TRBD2. J lost 3 bases, V lost 4 bases, and 10 bases had no gene match. CDR3 size: 16 residues. Germline V CDR1 and CDR2: MDHEN, SYDVKM. CDR3 region: CASSSPALAGYYEQYF. The CDR3 DNA reads as TGTGCCAGCAGTTCCCCGGCGCTAGCGGGGTACTACGAGCAGTACTTC. Based on the CDR3 plus reference TRBV28 and TRBJ2-7, the full variable domain is DVKVTQSSRYLVKRTGEKVFLECVQDMDHENMFWYRQDPGLGLRLIYFSYDVKMKEKGDIPEGYSVSREKKERFSLILESASTNQTSMYLCASSSPALAGYYEQYFGPGTRLTVT.

This chain links TRBV7-9 with TRBJ1-6; no reliable D call. With 4 bases removed from V and 0 bases from J, the gap between germline ends came to 19 bases. Germline values: CDR1 SEHNR, CDR2 FQNEAQ (reference sequence). This CDR3 is 19 amino acids long. In nucleotides, the CDR3 is TGTGCCAGCAGCTCCCCCTGGGGAGACGGGAGCTCCTATAATTCACCCCTCCACTTT. Translated: CASSSPWGDGSSYNSPLHF.

Here the CDR3 DNA reads TGTGCCAGCAGCCGGAGGGGCGGAGTCACCAAAAAATATGGCTACACCTTC. Protein product: CASSRRGGVTKKYGYTF. This sequence joins TRBV7-9 and TRBJ1-2, with a tentative D call TRBD1 (5 bases). Between the trimmed V and J ends, which lost 5 bases and 5 bases, there was a span of 24 bases. Germline V CDR1 and CDR2: SEHNR, FQNEAQ (reference sequence). The CDR3 loop spans 17 amino acids.

The CDR3 sequence: CASSFSGDRNSGANVLTF. DNA for the CDR3: TGTGCCAGCAGCTTTTCGGGGGACAGAAACTCTGGGGCCAACGTCCTGACTTTC. The gene calls are TRBV7-2 and TRBJ2-6; the D gene is possibly TRBD1 (7 bases). This CDR3 is built from 18 residues. Germline assignment: CDR1 SGHTA and CDR2 FQGNSA. V lost 3 bases and J 0 bases, leaving 15 bases between the germline ends.

J is TRBJ1-1 and V is TRBV7-2; perhaps TRBD1 as D (6 bases). The CDR3 runs 14 residues. Trimming pared 4 bases from V and 8 bases from J, leaving 17 bases between. Looked up from germline, CDR1 is SGHTA and CDR2 is FQGNSA. The CDR3 DNA sequence: TGTGCCAGCAGCTGGTGGGGGGCGGGGGTAGAAGCTTTCTTT. Encoded protein: CASSWWGAGVEAFF.

The chain uses TRBV6-5 and TRBJ2-7, with TRBD2 matching over 9 bases. Germline V CDR1 and CDR2: MNHEY, SVGAGI. V was pared by 11 bases and J by 2 bases, with 4 bases of the junction left unmatched. The CDR3 runs 12 residues. This CDR3 reads CAARGRAYEQYF. The CDR3 coding sequence is TGTGCCGCGCGCGGGAGGGCCTACGAGCAGTACTTC.